Each of the 28 T cell receptor beta chains below was sequenced from the same sample in a study of T cell clones after liver transplantation. The protocol was immunoSEQ multiplex PCR, while the TCRdb copy is restricted to in-frame clones and leaves out a portion. The profile covers fewer than 110,000 clones, with about 86% appearing a single time and roughly 2.8% taken by the ten largest. The sample was CD4+ T cells from blood, taken approximately 4 years after liver transplant. Receptor source: a human patient who received a liver transplant. The graft donor may have given rise to some T cells.

The gene calls are TRBV14 and TRBJ2-7; a weak D match, TRBD2 (5 bases). V was pared by 4 bases and J by 5 bases, with 18 bases between. The CDR3 length is 15 residues. Germline V gives CDR1 SGHDN, CDR2 FVKESK. As DNA, the CDR3 is TGTGCCAGCAGCCCTATCGGACCTGGGAGAGACGAGCAGTACTTC. Its translation: CASSPIGPGRDEQYF.

This sequence joins TRBV30 and TRBJ1-5; the D gene is possibly TRBD1 (5 bases). CDR1 is GTSNPN and CDR2 is SVGIG in the germline V gene (reference sequence). V shed 5 bases and J shed 7 bases, with 18 bases lying between them. The CDR3 has 14 amino acids. CDR3 region: CAWGQEAGWQPQHF. The CDR3 DNA reads TGTGCCTGGGGGCAGGAGGCAGGGTGGCAGCCCCAGCATTTT.

This clone came up once. The gene calls are TRBV7-2 and TRBJ2-5; unclear D gene. The V end was cut by 4 bases, the J end by 5 bases, with 5 bases between. CDR1 SGHTA and CDR2 FQGNSA come from the germline V gene. The CDR3 runs to 11 residues. The CDR3 spells CASSYKETQYF. The CDR3 DNA is TGTGCCAGCAGCTATAAGGAGACCCAGTACTTC.

CDR3 sequence reads: CAIGAVVEKLFF. DNA of the CDR3: TGTGCCATAGGGGCTGTGGTGGAAAAACTGTTTTTT. V and J are TRBV10-3 and TRBJ1-4; a weak D match, TRBD1 (5 bases). In germline, CDR1 is ENHRY, CDR2 SYGVKD. The CDR3 covers 12 residues. V gave up 9 bases and J gave up 8 bases, with 13 bases separating them.

The chain employs TRBV7-3 and TRBJ1-2; no firm D call. The CDR3 spans 13 residues. Trimming cost V 5 bases and J 7 bases, with 14 bases left between them. The germline V gene encodes CDR1 SGHTA and CDR2 FQGTGA. CDR3 in DNA: TGTGCCAGCAGCCGGACTGCCTTGGGTGGCTACACCTTC. It encodes CASSRTALGGYTF.

This clone came up once. The genes are TRBV7-9 and TRBJ2-1; possibly TRBD2 for D (6 bases). Germline-derived CDR1 and CDR2 are SEHNR and FQNEAQ (reference sequence). V lost 8 bases to trimming and J lost 1 base, with 18 bases between them. The CDR3 runs to 16 residues. CDR3 residues: CASAEPPGTSYNEQFF. For the CDR3, the DNA is TGTGCCAGCGCTGAACCCCCGGGGACTTCCTACAATGAGCAGTTCTTC.

The gene calls are TRBV6-5 and TRBJ2-1; maybe TRBD2 (5 bases). Germline loops: CDR1 MNHEY, CDR2 SVGAGI. V lost 0 bases and J 8 bases, leaving 8 bases between the germline ends. This CDR3 spans 13 amino acids. CDR3 sequence reads: CASSYSRGYEQFF. The CDR3 nucleotides are TGTGCCAGCAGTTACTCGAGAGGGTATGAGCAGTTCTTC.

This clone appeared a few times. The chain employs TRBV7-3 and TRBJ1-6, with D possibly being TRBD1 (5 bases). Trimming cost V 5 bases and J 3 bases, with 11 bases left between them. The CDR3 consists of 15 residues. Germline loops: CDR1 SGHTA, CDR2 FQGTGA. The CDR3 DNA reads TGTGCCAGCAGCGTTGGGACTCTCTATAATTCACCCCTCCACTTT. Translation gives CASSVGTLYNSPLHF.

The chain recombines TRBV7-2 with TRBJ2-7, with 9 nucleotides matching TRBD2. The CDR3 runs to 14 residues. Trimming cost V 8 bases and J 1 base; bases outside gene matches: 6. Germline lookup yields CDR1 SGHTA and CDR2 FQGNSA. The CDR3 spells CASRYLAGSYEQYF. DNA for the CDR3: TGTGCCAGCCGCTACCTAGCGGGATCCTACGAGCAGTACTTC.

The chain uses TRBV14 and TRBJ2-1; the D is unclear. V was trimmed by 2 bases and J by 6 bases, leaving 14 bases between them. Per the germline V gene, CDR1 is SGHDN and CDR2 is FVKESK. CDR3 length: 15 amino acids. Here the CDR3 DNA reads TGTGCCAGCAGCCAATTCCACTCCGGATTCAATGAGCAGTTCTTC. It codes for CASSQFHSGFNEQFF.

Only a few counts were recorded for this clone. V usage is TRBV5-6 and J usage is TRBJ2-2; 10 nucleotides align to TRBD1. The CDR3 is 15 amino acids. Trimming took 0 bases from V and 6 from J; bases not matched to a gene: 2. Germline V gene data show CDR1 as SGHDT and CDR2 as YYEEEE. CDR3 sequence: CASSLGQGAAGELFF. CDR3 DNA: TGTGCCAGCAGCTTGGGACAGGGGGCTGCCGGGGAGCTGTTTTTT.

The chain has TRBV5-1 and TRBJ2-3, with 7 bases identical to TRBD2. The V gene end was trimmed by 0 bases and the J gene end by 4 bases; junction bases not matched to a gene: 5. The V gene's germline CDR1 is SGHRS and CDR2 YFSETQ. The CDR3 loop spans 15 amino acids. Written as DNA, the CDR3 is TGCGCCAGCAGCTTGGAGGGAGGGCAGGCAGATACGCAGTATTTT. Its translation: CASSLEGGQADTQYF.

In its sample, this clone was seen once. The chain combines TRBV7-3 with TRBJ2-2; unclear D gene. V shed 5 bases and J shed 2 bases, with 18 bases lying between them. There are 17 residues in the CDR3. The V gene's germline CDR1 is SGHTA and CDR2 FQGTGA. The CDR3 loop reads CASSQSPTRSNTGELFF. The CDR3 nucleotides read TGTGCCAGCAGCCAATCACCGACGCGGAGTAACACCGGGGAGCTGTTTTTT.

The chain combines TRBV29-1 with TRBJ2-2; D is perhaps TRBD2 (5 bases). Germline-derived CDR1 and CDR2 are SQVTM and ANQGSEA. This CDR3 is built from 14 residues. V lost 4 bases and J lost 0, with 9 bases in between. CDR3 region: CSVGQLANTGELFF. The CDR3, as DNA: TGCAGCGTTGGACAACTAGCGAACACCGGGGAGCTGTTTTTT.

A note on this clone: Within the sample, other DNA sequences also encode this same CDR3. The V call is TRBV7-6, the J call TRBJ2-7; no clear D. From germline, CDR1 is SGHVS and CDR2 FNYEAQ. This CDR3 has 13 amino acids. V lost 1 base and J 4 bases, leaving 8 bases between the germline ends. In DNA, the CDR3 is TGTGCCAGCAGCTTAGGCAGGTCTTACGAGCAGTACTTC. This gives the protein CASSLGRSYEQYF. Together with reference TRBV7-6 and TRBJ2-7, the CDR3 gives the full variable domain: GAGVSQSPRYKVTKRGQDVALRCDPISGHVSLYWYRQALGQGPEFLTYFNYEAQQDKSGLPNDRFSAERPEGSISTLTIQRTEQRDSAMYRCASSLGRSYEQYFGPGTRLTVT.

V usage is TRBV5-1 and J usage is TRBJ1-1; D is uncertain. Germline V lookup: CDR1 SGHRS, CDR2 YFSETQ. V dropped 4 bases and J dropped 1 base, with 14 bases sitting between them. The CDR3 extends over 15 amino acids. CDR3 amino acids: CASSPDGRPNTEAFF. CDR3 nucleotide sequence: TGCGCCAGCAGCCCAGACGGACGGCCGAACACTGAAGCTTTCTTT.

The chain links TRBV19 to TRBJ1-2; D is undetermined. V shed 2 bases and J shed 8 bases, with 18 bases lying between them. Germline assignment: CDR1 LNHDA and CDR2 SQIVND (reference sequence). The CDR3 extends over 15 amino acids. In DNA form, the CDR3 reads TGTGCCAGTAGTATAATGGCAGCCCCCAGTGAGGGCTACACCTTC. It codes for CASSIMAAPSEGYTF.

CDR3: CACSKDLRRQPQHF. Here the CDR3 DNA reads TGTGCCTGTTCCAAGGACCTACGAAGACAGCCCCAGCATTTT. The chain recombines TRBV27 with TRBJ1-5; D gene unclear. The V gene lost 11 bases and the J gene lost 7 bases, with 21 bases spanning the gap. The germline V gene has CDR1 MNHEY and CDR2 SMNVEV (reference sequence). The CDR3 runs to 14 residues.

V is TRBV6-6 and J is TRBJ1-5; D gene ambiguous. The CDR3 sequence is 14 residues long. The germline V gene has CDR1 MNHNY and CDR2 SVGAGI (reference sequence). Trimming took off 6 bases at V and 0 bases at J, with 9 bases between the two ends. The CDR3 loop reads CASSGEHSNQPQHF. In DNA form, the CDR3 reads TGTGCCAGCAGCGGGGAACATAGCAATCAGCCCCAGCATTTT.

The chain couples TRBV7-8 to TRBJ1-1, with 7 bases aligning to TRBD1. Per germline, CDR1 SGHVS and CDR2 FQNEAQ. The CDR3 covers 12 residues. The V and J ends lost 5 bases and 11 bases, in that order; junction bases with no gene match: 8. The CDR3 DNA follows: TGTGCCAGCAGCCCAAGCAGGGGGTTGGCTTTCTTT. Its protein is CASSPSRGLAFF.

DNA of the CDR3: TGTGCCAGCAGCTTAGCGCACAGGGAGTTCTTC. It codes for CASSLAHREFF. The V call is TRBV11-1, the J call TRBJ2-1, with a tentative D call TRBD1 (6 bases). V shed 0 bases and J shed 14 bases, with 8 bases lying between them. This CDR3 spans 11 amino acids. Germline V gives CDR1 SGHAT, CDR2 FQDESV (reference sequence). The full variable domain, with the rest looked up from reference TRBV11-1 and TRBJ2-1, is EAEVAQSPRYKITEKSQAVAFWCDPISGHATLYWYRQILGQGPELLVQFQDESVVDDSQLPKDRFSAERLKGVDSTLKIQPAELGDSAMYLCASSLAHREFFGPGTRLTVL.

The chain is built from TRBV6-5 and TRBJ2-4; maybe TRBD1 (6 bases). V was shortened by 2 bases and J by 0 bases, with 11 bases between the two germline ends. CDR1 is MNHEY, CDR2 SVGAGI, per germline. CDR3 size: 16 residues. CDR3 in amino acids: CASSYDRSLAKNIQYF. DNA of the CDR3: TGTGCCAGCAGTTACGACAGGAGCCTAGCCAAAAACATTCAGTACTTC.

Regarding this clone: Within the sample, other DNA sequences also encode this same CDR3. The DNA of the CDR3 is TGTGCCAGCAGTTACAAGAACACTGAAGCTTTCTTT. Protein sequence: CASSYKNTEAFF. V gene TRBV6-6 combines with J gene TRBJ1-1; no reliable D call. CDR3 length: 12 residues. Germline-derived CDR1 and CDR2 are MNHNY and SVGAGI (reference sequence). Between the trimmed V and J ends, which lost 2 bases and 1 base, there was a span of 2 bases.

The chain is built from TRBV7-8 and TRBJ2-7; 12 positions agree with TRBD1. Looked up from germline, CDR1 is SGHVS and CDR2 is FQNEAQ. The CDR3 totals 16 residues. Trimming cost V 5 bases and J 5 bases; bases outside gene matches: 10. In nucleotides, the CDR3 is TGTGCCAGCAGCATTACCGGGACAGGGGGCTTAGACGAGCAGTACTTC. It encodes CASSITGTGGLDEQYF.

The chain carries TRBV6-1 and TRBJ2-7; 11 bases agree with TRBD1. CDR1 is MNHNS and CDR2 is SASEGT in the germline V gene. This CDR3 has 14 residues. The J segment lost 5 bases and the V segment lost 6 bases, leaving 6 bases of the junction unmatched. CDR3 DNA: TGTGCCAGCAGCCCGGGACAGGGGGGTCACGAGCAGTACTTC. Protein product: CASSPGQGGHEQYF.

V gene TRBV19 combines with J gene TRBJ2-1; D gene unclear. The germline V gene has CDR1 LNHDA and CDR2 SQIVND (reference sequence). The CDR3 is 12 residues long. The CDR3 DNA follows: TGTGCTCCAGTATTGGGGTCCAATGAGCAGTTCTTC. Encoded protein: CAPVLGSNEQFF.

The rearrangement uses TRBV6-5 and TRBJ1-2; 8 bases fit TRBD1. The junction had 12 bases not matched to a gene; V was cut back by 4 bases and J by 8 bases. The length of the CDR3 is 15 residues. Per germline, CDR1 MNHEY and CDR2 SVGAGI. The CDR3 sequence: CASSWAGGAARGYTF. The CDR3 nucleotides read TGTGCCAGCAGTTGGGCAGGGGGCGCGGCAAGAGGCTACACCTTC.

This chain uses TRBV5-1 with TRBJ2-7; TRBD1 matches at 8 bases. Germline V lookup: CDR1 SGHRS, CDR2 YFSETQ. Germline trimming cut 4 bases from V and 5 bases from J; bases unmatched to any gene: 8. The CDR3 is made up of 14 amino acids. The CDR3 loop reads CASSVGGGQDEQYF. The CDR3 DNA follows: TGCGCCAGCAGCGTTGGAGGGGGACAGGACGAGCAGTACTTC.